A selection of T cell receptor beta chains follows, all from one sample in a study of regulatory T cells in long-lasting Graves disease. MiXCR, run by TCRdb on the multiplex PCR reads, gives a single entry per CDR3 protein. The table has about 470,000 distinct CDR3 sequences, 15% seen once; the top ten hold 16%. In addition, the sample was reused for a study of T cells in Graves' hyperthyroidism and ophthalmopathy.

Material: peripheral blood mononuclear cells (PBMCs), obtained at new diagnosis, from a patient treated with antithyroid drugs. These receptors originate from a woman in her thirties with Graves disease. Both conserved end residues are part of each CDR3. Each record gives: J gene, V gene, clone size, D gene, CDR3 DNA, CDR3 protein. D genes are given only for firm matches. A row's size may be missing; if present it is once, few, many or a size class.

j_gene: TRBJ2-5
v_gene: TRBV7-3
abundance: many
d_gene: NA
CDR3nt: TGTGCCAGCAGCACATCCGGGCCAGGAGGGGAGACCCAGTACTTC
CDR3aa: CASSTSGPGGETQYF

j_gene: TRBJ2-7
v_gene: TRBV2
abundance: many
d_gene: NA
CDR3nt: TGTGCCAGCGGGAGGACAAGAATCCCAATGGAGCAGTACTTC
CDR3aa: CASGRTRIPMEQYF

j_gene: TRBJ2-7
v_gene: TRBV11-2
abundance: many
d_gene: NA
CDR3nt: TGTGCCAGCAGCTTAGAGGGCAGGTCCTACTACGAGCAGTACTTC
CDR3aa: CASSLEGRSYYEQYF

j_gene: TRBJ2-3
v_gene: TRBV20-1
abundance: many
d_gene: TRBD2
CDR3nt: TGCAGTGCAAGCGGGACTAGCGGGAGAAGTACGCAGTATTTT
CDR3aa: CSASGTSGRSTQYF

j_gene: TRBJ1-2
v_gene: TRBV15
abundance: many
d_gene: NA
CDR3nt: TGTGCCACCAGCAGAGATCTTCTAGACAACTATGGCTACACCTTC
CDR3aa: CATSRDLLDNYGYTF

j_gene: TRBJ2-1
v_gene: TRBV19
abundance: NA
d_gene: NA
CDR3nt: TGTGCCAGTAGTACCCGGACTATTTACAATGAGCAGTTCTTC
CDR3aa: CASSTRTIYNEQFF

j_gene: TRBJ1-2
v_gene: TRBV5-1
abundance: many
d_gene: NA
CDR3nt: TGCGCCAGCAGCTCGCTCGGGGCAGCTAACTATGGCTACACCTTC
CDR3aa: CASSSLGAANYGYTF

j_gene: TRBJ2-4
v_gene: TRBV20-1
abundance: many
d_gene: NA
CDR3nt: TGCAGTGCTAGAGATCTGACAGGGAGGACAGCCAAAAACATTCAGTACTTC
CDR3aa: CSARDLTGRTAKNIQYF

j_gene: TRBJ1-1
v_gene: TRBV2
abundance: many
d_gene: NA
CDR3nt: TGTGCCAGCCCGGCAGGAGCATTGAACACTGAAGCTTTCTTT
CDR3aa: CASPAGALNTEAFF

j_gene: TRBJ2-2
v_gene: TRBV7-3
abundance: NA
d_gene: NA
CDR3nt: TGTGCCAGCAGCTCCTTCCCTGGGCTCCTAGCGAACACCGGGGAGCTGTTTTTT
CDR3aa: CASSSFPGLLANTGELFF

j_gene: TRBJ2-7
v_gene: TRBV11-3
abundance: once
d_gene: NA
CDR3nt: TGTGCCAGCAGTTCGAGGGGGGGCACCGGGGAGCAGTACTTC
CDR3aa: CASSSRGGTGEQYF

j_gene: TRBJ1-2
v_gene: TRBV7-9
abundance: NA
d_gene: NA
CDR3nt: TGTGCCAGCAGCTTAGGGGAAGGGCAAGGCTACACCTTC
CDR3aa: CASSLGEGQGYTF

j_gene: TRBJ2-1
v_gene: TRBV18
abundance: many
d_gene: TRBD1
CDR3nt: TGTGCCAGCTCACCGGGGGACAGGGGACCCTACAATGAGCAGTTCTTC
CDR3aa: CASSPGDRGPYNEQFF

j_gene: TRBJ2-2
v_gene: TRBV7-8
abundance: many
d_gene: NA
CDR3nt: TGTGCCAGCAGCGCATTAGCTGGGGCCCACGGGGAGCTGTTTTTT
CDR3aa: CASSALAGAHGELFF

j_gene: TRBJ2-1
v_gene: TRBV28
abundance: few
d_gene: NA
CDR3nt: TGTGCCAGCAGTAGTTTGGGGTCTGAGCAGTTCTTC
CDR3aa: CASSSLGSEQFF

j_gene: TRBJ2-1
v_gene: TRBV6-1
abundance: many
d_gene: TRBD2
CDR3nt: TGTGCCAGCAGTCCTCTAGCGGGAGCCGCCTACAATGAGCAGTTCTTC
CDR3aa: CASSPLAGAAYNEQFF

j_gene: TRBJ1-1
v_gene: TRBV7-6
abundance: NA
d_gene: NA
CDR3nt: TGTGCCAGCAGCTTATACCAGCTCTCCATGAACACTGAAGCTTTCTTT
CDR3aa: CASSLYQLSMNTEAFF

j_gene: TRBJ2-1
v_gene: TRBV11-1
abundance: NA
d_gene: NA
CDR3nt: TGTGCCAGCAAGGGTGGGTTCTTC
CDR3aa: CASKGGFF

j_gene: TRBJ1-5
v_gene: TRBV20-1
abundance: few
d_gene: NA
CDR3nt: TGCAGTGCTAGAGATACTTTCGGGGGAAATCAGCCCCAGCATTTT
CDR3aa: CSARDTFGGNQPQHF

j_gene: TRBJ1-6
v_gene: TRBV7-3
abundance: NA
d_gene: NA
CDR3nt: TGTGCCAGCAGCTTAGTGGCAGGGAGTAATTCACCCCTCCACTTT
CDR3aa: CASSLVAGSNSPLHF

j_gene: TRBJ2-3
v_gene: TRBV12-3/TRBV12-4
abundance: many
d_gene: NA
CDR3nt: TGTGCCAGCAGTTCCACCTCACCCACAGATACGCAGTATTTT
CDR3aa: CASSSTSPTDTQYF

j_gene: TRBJ2-5
v_gene: TRBV7-9
abundance: many
d_gene: NA
CDR3nt: TGTGCCAGCGGCATAGAGACCCAGTACTTC
CDR3aa: CASGIETQYF

j_gene: TRBJ1-5
v_gene: TRBV12-3/TRBV12-4
abundance: few
d_gene: NA
CDR3nt: TGTGCCAGCAATTTCGCCCCCACTGGCCCTCAGCCCCAGCATTTT
CDR3aa: CASNFAPTGPQPQHF

j_gene: TRBJ2-4
v_gene: TRBV6-1
abundance: many
d_gene: NA
CDR3nt: TGTGCCAGCAGTGAAAAGGCAGGGTGGTTGGCCAAAAACATTCAGTACTTC
CDR3aa: CASSEKAGWLAKNIQYF

j_gene: TRBJ2-1
v_gene: TRBV30
abundance: NA
d_gene: NA
CDR3nt: TGTGCCTGGGATCCGGTGGGTGGAGGAATCGACCCCGAGCAGTTCTTC
CDR3aa: CAWDPVGGGIDPEQFF

j_gene: TRBJ1-3
v_gene: TRBV24-1
abundance: many
d_gene: NA
CDR3nt: TGTGCCACCAGTGACGCAGGGGCTGGACGAAACACCATATATTTT
CDR3aa: CATSDAGAGRNTIYF

j_gene: TRBJ2-5
v_gene: TRBV19
abundance: few
d_gene: NA
CDR3nt: TGTGCCAGTAGTATTTGGGGGGTCCAAGAGACCCAGTACTTC
CDR3aa: CASSIWGVQETQYF

j_gene: TRBJ2-5
v_gene: TRBV12-3/TRBV12-4
abundance: few
d_gene: NA
CDR3nt: TGTGCCAGCAGGGATGAGTTGTTTGAGACCCAGTACTTC
CDR3aa: CASRDELFETQYF

j_gene: TRBJ1-3
v_gene: TRBV6-1
abundance: NA
d_gene: NA
CDR3nt: TGTGCCAGCAGGATAGGAGGCTCTGGAAACACCATATATTTT
CDR3aa: CASRIGGSGNTIYF